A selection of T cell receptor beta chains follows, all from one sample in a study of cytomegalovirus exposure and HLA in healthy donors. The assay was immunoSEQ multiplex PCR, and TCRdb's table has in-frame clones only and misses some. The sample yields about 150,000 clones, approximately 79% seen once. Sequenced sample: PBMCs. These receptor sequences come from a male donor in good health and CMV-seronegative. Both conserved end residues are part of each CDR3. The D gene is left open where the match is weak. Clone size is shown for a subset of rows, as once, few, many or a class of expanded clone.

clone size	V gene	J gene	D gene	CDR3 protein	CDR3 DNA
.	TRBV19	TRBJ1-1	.	CASSIDAQYSTEAFF	TGTGCCAGTAGTATAGATGCCCAGTATTCCACTGAAGCTTTCTTT
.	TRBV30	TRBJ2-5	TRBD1	CAWSSPGTGVGETQYF	TGTGCCTGGAGTTCCCCCGGGACAGGAGTTGGGGAGACCCAGTACTTC
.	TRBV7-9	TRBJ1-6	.	CASSLGGPTRSLHF	TGTGCCAGCAGCTTAGGAGGCCCCACCCGGTCCCTCCACTTT
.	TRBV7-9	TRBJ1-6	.	CASRQGQYNSPLHF	TGTGCCAGCAGACAAGGACAGTATAATTCACCCCTCCACTTT
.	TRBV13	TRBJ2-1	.	CASSLGDYQGEQFF	TGTGCCAGCAGCTTAGGGGACTACCAAGGTGAGCAGTTCTTC
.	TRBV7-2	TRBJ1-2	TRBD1	CASSLADRRTNYGYTF	TGTGCCAGCAGCTTAGCGGACAGGCGGACTAACTATGGCTACACCTTC
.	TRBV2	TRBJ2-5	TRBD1	CASSFTGGLNGQYF	TGTGCCAGCAGTTTCACAGGGGGGTTGAATGGCCAGTACTTC
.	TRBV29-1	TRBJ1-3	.	CSVEGTGNTIYF	TGCAGCGTCGAGGGTACTGGAAACACCATATATTTT
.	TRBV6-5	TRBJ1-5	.	CASRGAETGNQPQHF	TGTGCCAGCAGGGGGGCGGAGACAGGCAATCAGCCCCAGCATTTT
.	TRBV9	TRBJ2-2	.	CASSVPRAGDTPPGTGELFF	TGTGCCAGCAGCGTACCCCGCGCCGGGGACACTCCACCGGGCACCGGGGAGCTGTTTTTT
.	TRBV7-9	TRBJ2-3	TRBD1	CASTLYRDRAADTQYF	TGTGCCAGCACTCTGTACCGGGACAGGGCCGCAGATACGCAGTATTTT
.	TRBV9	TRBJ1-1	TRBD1	CASSVTGGVAAEAFF	TGTGCCAGCAGCGTAACAGGGGGTGTCGCGGCTGAAGCTTTCTTT
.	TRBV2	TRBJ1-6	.	CASSARISGGSPLHF	TGTGCCAGCAGCGCTCGAATTTCGGGGGGATCACCCCTCCACTTT
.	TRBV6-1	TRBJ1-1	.	CASSGGRVTEAFF	TGTGCCAGCAGTGGAGGCAGGGTCACTGAAGCTTTCTTT
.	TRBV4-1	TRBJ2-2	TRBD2	CASSQDRRGWMNTGELFF	TGCGCCAGCAGCCAAGATAGGCGGGGGTGGATGAACACCGGGGAGCTGTTTTTT
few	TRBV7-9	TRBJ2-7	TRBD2	CASSLALAGSYEQYF	TGTGCCAGCAGCTTAGCCCTAGCGGGATCCTACGAGCAGTACTTC
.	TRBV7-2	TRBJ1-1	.	CASSLLQGAFTEAFF	TGTGCCAGCAGCCTGCTCCAAGGGGCCTTCACTGAAGCTTTCTTT
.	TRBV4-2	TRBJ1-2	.	CASSQALRTVNYGYTF	TGTGCCAGCAGCCAAGCCCTCCGTACAGTCAACTATGGCTACACCTTC
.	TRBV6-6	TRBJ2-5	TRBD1	CASSVDRVMYF	TGTGCCAGCAGCGTAGACAGGGTGATGTACTTC
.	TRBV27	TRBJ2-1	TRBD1	CASSLVAGTGKANEQFF	TGTGCCAGCAGTCTCGTCGCCGGGACAGGGAAGGCCAATGAGCAGTTCTTC
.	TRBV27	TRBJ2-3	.	CASRRKLAEDTQYF	TGTGCCAGCCGGCGGAAGCTAGCAGAGGATACGCAGTATTTT
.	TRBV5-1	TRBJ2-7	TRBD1	CASSFAGGPYEQYF	TGCGCCAGCAGCTTTGCAGGGGGCCCCTACGAGCAGTACTTC
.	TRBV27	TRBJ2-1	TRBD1	CASSLSPRGSYNEQFF	TGTGCCAGCAGTTTATCCCCCAGGGGGTCTTACAATGAGCAGTTCTTC
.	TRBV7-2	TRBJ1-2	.	CASSLAGGGNYGYTF	TGTGCCAGCAGCTTAGCAGGGGGTGGTAACTATGGCTACACCTTC
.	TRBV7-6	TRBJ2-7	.	CASSLGVGTTYEQYF	TGTGCCAGCAGTTTGGGTGTCGGGACAACCTACGAGCAGTACTTC
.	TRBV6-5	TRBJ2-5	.	CASSETRSTETQYF	TGTGCCAGCAGTGAAACTAGATCGACCGAGACCCAGTACTTC
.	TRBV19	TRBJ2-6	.	CASSPAGSGANVLTF	TGTGCCAGTAGTCCCGCAGGGTCTGGGGCCAACGTCCTGACTTTC
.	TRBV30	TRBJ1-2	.	CAWSADSRYTF	TGTGCCTGGAGCGCGGACAGTCGCTACACCTTC
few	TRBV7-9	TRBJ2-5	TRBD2	CASSPPLAGLETQYF	TGTGCCAGCAGCCCCCCTCTAGCGGGGTTAGAGACCCAGTACTTC
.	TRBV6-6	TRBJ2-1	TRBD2	CASSPGGDYNEQFF	TGTGCCAGCAGTCCTGGGGGGGACTACAATGAGCAGTTCTTC
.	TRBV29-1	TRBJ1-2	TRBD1	CSVVFDRGLDLLDYGYTF	TGCAGCGTTGTCTTCGACAGGGGGCTAGATCTTCTAGACTATGGCTACACCTTC
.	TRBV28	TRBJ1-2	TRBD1	CASSAPTGVSYTF	TGTGCCAGCAGTGCCCCAACAGGGGTTAGCTACACCTTC
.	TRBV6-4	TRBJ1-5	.	CASPARGCNQPQHF	TGTGCCAGCCCTGCACGGGGGTGCAATCAGCCCCAGCATTTT
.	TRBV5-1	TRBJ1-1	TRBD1	CASSLDAGGDTEAFF	TGCGCCAGCAGCTTGGACGCAGGGGGTGACACTGAAGCTTTCTTT
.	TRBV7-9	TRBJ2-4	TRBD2	CASSPGLAGGSGIQYF	TGTGCCAGCAGCCCGGGACTAGCGGGGGGGTCCGGCATTCAGTACTTC
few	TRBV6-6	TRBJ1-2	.	CASSYSSPPYTF	TGTGCCAGCAGTTACTCCTCCCCTCCGTACACCTTC
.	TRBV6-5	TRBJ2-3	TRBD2	CASSLSGTTTDTQYF	TGTGCCAGCAGTCTGTCCGGGACTACCACAGATACGCAGTATTTT
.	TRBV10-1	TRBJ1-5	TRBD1	CASSEVTGQPQHF	TGCGCCAGCAGTGAGGTGACAGGGCAGCCCCAGCATTTT
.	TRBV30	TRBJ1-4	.	CAWGAFRGEKLFF	TGTGCCTGGGGGGCTTTTAGGGGTGAAAAACTGTTTTTT
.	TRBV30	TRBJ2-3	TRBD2	CAWSVLGRGNPDTQYF	TGTGCCTGGAGTGTACTAGGGCGGGGGAATCCAGATACGCAGTATTTT
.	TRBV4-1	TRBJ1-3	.	CASSQPRRGLGNTIYF	TGCGCCAGCAGCCAACCCCGTAGGGGACTTGGAAACACCATATATTTT
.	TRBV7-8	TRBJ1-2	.	CASSLGDGYTF	TGTGCCAGCAGCTTAGGAGATGGCTACACCTTC
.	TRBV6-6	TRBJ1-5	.	CASSYGANQPQHF	TGTGCCAGCAGTTACGGGGCAAATCAGCCCCAGCATTTT
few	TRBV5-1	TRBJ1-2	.	CASSLVYGGVGGYTF	TGCGCCAGCAGCTTGGTATACGGAGGAGTAGGTGGCTACACCTTC
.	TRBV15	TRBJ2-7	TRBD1	CATSPIQGAFNYEQYF	TGTGCCACCAGCCCTATTCAGGGGGCGTTTAACTACGAGCAGTACTTC
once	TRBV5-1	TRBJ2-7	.	CASRRDLMGHNEQYF	TGCGCCAGCCGGCGAGACCTGATGGGACATAACGAGCAGTACTTC
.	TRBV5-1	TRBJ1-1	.	CASSLATANTEAFF	TGCGCCAGCAGCTTGGCTACAGCGAACACTGAAGCTTTCTTT
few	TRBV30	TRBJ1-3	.	CAWSVQGNTIYF	TGTGCCTGGAGTGTTCAGGGAAACACCATATATTTT